The 20 T cell receptor beta chains reported below all come from one sample, sequenced in a study of cytomegalovirus exposure and HLA in healthy donors. Here immunoSEQ multiplex PCR was the method, and the copy in TCRdb shows in-frame clones only, minus some. The data hold 55,000 to 65,000 clones, with about 95% observed a single time. Sequenced: PBMCs. These receptors originate from a woman between 18 and 30 years old in good health and CMV-seropositive.

CDR3 sequence: CASRRGTRLADLTGELFF. The CDR3 DNA sequence: TGCGCCAGCAGGCGCGGTACTCGTCTAGCGGATCTCACCGGGGAGCTGTTTTTT. The J gene is TRBJ2-2, the V gene TRBV10-2; 7 bases align to TRBD2. The germline V gene has CDR1 WSHSY and CDR2 SAAADI. The V and J ends lost 6 bases and 4 bases, in that order; junction bases with no gene match: 17. This CDR3 has 18 residues.

The V and J genes are TRBV18 and TRBJ2-3; 13 positions agree with TRBD2. This CDR3 has 16 residues. Germline trimming cut 5 bases from V and 3 bases from J; bases unmatched to any gene: 5. Germline CDR1 KGHSH, CDR2 LQKENI. The CDR3 DNA sequence: TGTGCCAGCTCATCCGGGACTAGCGGGGCGACAGATACGCAGTATTTT. It encodes CASSSGTSGATDTQYF.

The sample holds a few counts of this clone. The chain links TRBV6-5 to TRBJ2-7; 9 nucleotides match TRBD1. With 8 bases clipped from V and 2 bases from J, the junction kept 4 bases outside the gene matches. The CDR3 loop spans 13 amino acids. Germline loops: CDR1 MNHEY, CDR2 SVGAGI. The CDR3 region has the DNA TGTGCCAGCCAACGGACAGGGGCCTACGAGCAGTACTTC. Amino acids: CASQRTGAYEQYF.

This clone was observed a single time. The chain has TRBV7-2 and TRBJ2-6; D gene ambiguous. Germline V gene sequence: CDR1 SGHTA, CDR2 FQGNSA. The CDR3 consists of 15 residues. V lost 5 bases and J 0 bases, leaving 8 bases between the germline ends. The CDR3 protein is CASSPRVSGANVLTF. The CDR3 DNA reads TGTGCCAGCAGCCCCCGGGTCTCTGGGGCCAACGTCCTGACTTTC. Full variable domain (remainder filled in from reference TRBV7-2 and TRBJ2-6): GAGVSQSPSNKVTEKGKDVELRCDPISGHTALYWYRQSLGQGLEFLIYFQGNSAPDKSGLPSDRFSAERTGGSVSTLTIQRTQQEDSAVYLCASSPRVSGANVLTFGAGSRLTVL.

The chain combines TRBV7-9 with TRBJ1-4; 9 bases map to TRBD1. Germline lookup yields CDR1 SEHNR and CDR2 FQNEAQ (reference sequence). With V trimmed by 3 bases and J by 5 bases, 4 bases remained unmatched. The CDR3 extends over 15 amino acids. CDR3 DNA: TGTGCCAGCAGCTTGGGGGGGACAGGGAATGAAAAACTGTTTTTT. This encodes CASSLGGTGNEKLFF.

V is TRBV6-1 and J is TRBJ2-1, with 11 bases that match TRBD1. This CDR3 has 15 residues. Germline values: CDR1 MNHNS, CDR2 SASEGT. V lost 3 bases and J lost 7; bases outside the gene matches: 5. The CDR3, as DNA: TGTGCCAGCAGTGAGACGGGACAGGGGGGAAATGAGCAGTTCTTC. Its translation is CASSETGQGGNEQFF.

J is TRBJ1-1 and V is TRBV6-5; D is unresolved. Per the germline V gene, CDR1 is MNHEY and CDR2 is SVGAGI. Trimming pared 2 bases from V and 4 bases from J, leaving 8 bases between. The CDR3 loop spans 13 amino acids. CDR3 DNA: TGTGCCAGCAGTTACAACAGTGGCACTGAAGCTTTCTTT. This encodes CASSYNSGTEAFF.

Notes on this clone: The same CDR3 is also encoded by other DNA sequences in this sample. The chain couples TRBV15 to TRBJ2-3; D is possibly TRBD2 (5 bases). Trimming took off 3 bases at V and 2 bases at J, with 9 bases between the two ends. From germline, CDR1 is LNHNV and CDR2 YYDKDF (reference sequence). The CDR3 extends over 14 amino acids. Here the CDR3 reads CATSRRDYTDTQYF. The CDR3 DNA sequence: TGTGCCACCAGCAGGAGGGATTACACAGATACGCAGTATTTT.

The CDR3 reads CASSLARGPDEQYF. CDR3 nucleotide sequence: TGTGCCAGCAGCTTAGCGAGAGGGCCCGACGAGCAGTACTTC. The rearrangement links TRBV7-9 to TRBJ2-7; weak D call: TRBD2 (5 bases). V was shortened by 0 bases and J by 5 bases, with 11 bases between the two germline ends. The germline gives CDR1 SEHNR, CDR2 FQNEAQ (reference sequence). CDR3 length: 14 residues.

V and J are TRBV6-1 and TRBJ2-7, with 8 nucleotides matching TRBD2. The CDR3 covers 13 residues. Losses at the gene ends were 5 bases for V and 4 bases for J; bases not matched to a gene: 4. Germline values: CDR1 MNHNS, CDR2 SASEGT. CDR3 sequence reads: CASSREGGYEQYF. CDR3 sequence (DNA): TGTGCCAGCAGTCGGGAGGGGGGGTACGAGCAGTACTTC.

This chain uses TRBV6-1 with TRBJ2-1, with 9 bases lining up with TRBD2. Germline V gives CDR1 MNHNS, CDR2 SASEGT. The CDR3 sequence is 17 residues long. The trim removed 0 bases at V and 3 bases at J, leaving 6 bases unmatched. DNA of the CDR3: TGTGCCAGCAGTGAAGCTGGGACTAGCAGCTTCTACAATGAGCAGTTCTTC. Protein product: CASSEAGTSSFYNEQFF.

J is TRBJ1-1 and V is TRBV18; tentative D call: TRBD1 (5 bases). The CDR3 consists of 15 residues. Germline CDR1 and CDR2: KGHSH and LQKENI. With 3 bases removed from V and 0 bases from J, the gap between germline ends came to 11 bases. DNA of the CDR3: TGTGCCAGCTCACCCCTGGAGGGGTTGAACACTGAAGCTTTCTTT. Translating gives CASSPLEGLNTEAFF.

The rearrangement links TRBV7-3 to TRBJ2-6; a possible D gene is TRBD2 (6 bases). This CDR3 is 17 amino acids long. The V gene lost 2 bases and the J gene lost 1 base, with 12 bases spanning the gap. Germline V gene lookup returns CDR1 SGHTA and CDR2 FQGTGA. This chain's CDR3 is CASSLFGGGSGANVLTF. The DNA of the CDR3 is TGTGCCAGCAGCTTATTCGGGGGAGGTTCTGGGGCCAACGTCCTGACTTTC.

This rearrangement joins TRBV4-2 to TRBJ1-1, with 8 bases aligning to TRBD1. CDR3 size: 16 residues. The ends lost 1 base at V and 5 bases at J; junction bases unmatched: 9. From germline, CDR1 is LGHNA and CDR2 YNFKEQ. CDR3 coding DNA: TGTGCCAGCAGCCAAGCCCCTAGGACAGGGCGGACTGAAGCTTTCTTT. Protein: CASSQAPRTGRTEAFF.

The CDR3 sequence is CASKGQGAPTEAFF. Written as DNA, the CDR3 is TGTGCCAGCAAGGGACAGGGGGCGCCCACTGAAGCTTTCTTT. J is TRBJ1-1 and V is TRBV11-1, with 12 bases matching TRBD1. Germline V CDR1 and CDR2: SGHAT, FQDESV (reference sequence). V was pared by 7 bases and J by 4 bases, with 4 bases of the junction left unmatched. The CDR3 loop spans 14 amino acids.

This chain links TRBV7-2 with TRBJ1-6; 7 nucleotides match TRBD1. Germline V CDR1 and CDR2: SGHTA, FQGNSA. The V and J ends lost 5 bases and 10 bases, in that order; junction bases with no gene match: 2. This CDR3 contains 12 residues. The CDR3 DNA reads TGTGCCAGCAGCCCACAGGGGTCACCCCTCCACTTT. Translating gives CASSPQGSPLHF. Variable domain in full (rest from reference TRBV7-2 and TRBJ1-6): GAGVSQSPSNKVTEKGKDVELRCDPISGHTALYWYRQSLGQGLEFLIYFQGNSAPDKSGLPSDRFSAERTGGSVSTLTIQRTQQEDSAVYLCASSPQGSPLHFGNGTRLTVT.

This sequence joins TRBV27 and TRBJ2-7; D gene unclear. Per the germline V gene, CDR1 is MNHEY and CDR2 is SMNVEV (reference sequence). This CDR3 is 13 amino acids long. Trimming took off 3 bases at V and 5 bases at J, with 11 bases between the two ends. The CDR3 here is CASSFSAADEQYF. The CDR3 DNA sequence: TGTGCCAGCAGTTTTTCGGCGGCGGACGAGCAGTACTTC.

The J gene is TRBJ2-7, the V gene TRBV28; D possibly corresponds to TRBD2 (5 bases). Looked up from germline, CDR1 is MDHEN and CDR2 is SYDVKM. V lost 6 bases, J lost 5 bases, and 11 bases lay in between. The CDR3 extends over 12 amino acids. CDR3: CASSLRENEQYF. CDR3 DNA: TGTGCCAGCAGCCTACGGGAAAACGAGCAGTACTTC. Variable domain in full (rest from reference TRBV28 and TRBJ2-7): DVKVTQSSRYLVKRTGEKVFLECVQDMDHENMFWYRQDPGLGLRLIYFSYDVKMKEKGDIPEGYSVSREKKERFSLILESASTNQTSMYLCASSLRENEQYFGPGTRLTVT.

The chain couples TRBV29-1 to TRBJ2-1; TRBD2 is a possible D gene (5 bases). This CDR3 comprises 15 residues. Germline values: CDR1 SQVTM, CDR2 ANQGSEA. The V end was cut by 2 bases, the J end by 6 bases, with 17 bases between. The DNA of the CDR3 is TGCAGCGTTGAATTTAGCGCCCTTAGAGGCAATGAGCAGTTCTTC. This codes for CSVEFSALRGNEQFF.

Written as DNA, the CDR3 is TGTGCCAGCAGTCTAGCGGGACCCTACAATGAGCAGTTCTTC. It encodes CASSLAGPYNEQFF. The chain carries TRBV28 and TRBJ2-1, with 9 nucleotides matching TRBD2. Per germline, CDR1 MDHEN and CDR2 SYDVKM. The CDR3 length is 14 residues. The V and J ends lost 5 bases and 2 bases, in that order; junction bases with no gene match: 1.